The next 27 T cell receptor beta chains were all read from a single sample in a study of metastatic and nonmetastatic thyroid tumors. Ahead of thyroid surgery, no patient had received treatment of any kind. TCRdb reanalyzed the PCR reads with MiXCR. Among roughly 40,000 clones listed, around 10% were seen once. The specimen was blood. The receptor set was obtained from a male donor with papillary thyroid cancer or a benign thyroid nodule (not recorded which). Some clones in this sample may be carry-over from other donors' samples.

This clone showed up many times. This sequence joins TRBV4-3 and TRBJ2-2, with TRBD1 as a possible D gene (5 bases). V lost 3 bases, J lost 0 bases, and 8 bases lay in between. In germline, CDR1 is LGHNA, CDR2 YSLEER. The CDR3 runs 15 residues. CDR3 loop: CASSHRAPNTGELFF. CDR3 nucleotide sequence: TGCGCCAGCAGCCACAGGGCCCCGAACACCGGGGAGCTGTTTTTT.

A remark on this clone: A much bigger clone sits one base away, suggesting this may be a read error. The CDR3 nucleotides are TGCGCCAGCATCCAAGACGGTAATTGGGCGGCTGGGTATGGCTACACCTTC. Translated, it gives CASIQDGNWAAGYGYTF. This chain uses TRBV4-1 with TRBJ1-2; D gene ambiguous. Germline V CDR1 and CDR2: MGHRA, YSYEKL. The CDR3 runs 17 residues.

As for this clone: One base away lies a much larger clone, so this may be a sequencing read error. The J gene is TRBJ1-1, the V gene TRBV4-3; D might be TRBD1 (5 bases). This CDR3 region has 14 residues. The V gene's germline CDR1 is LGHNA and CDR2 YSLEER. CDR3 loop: CASIQDRGRAGAFF. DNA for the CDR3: TGCGCCAGCATCCAAGATCGAGGCAGGGCAGGAGCTTTCTTT.

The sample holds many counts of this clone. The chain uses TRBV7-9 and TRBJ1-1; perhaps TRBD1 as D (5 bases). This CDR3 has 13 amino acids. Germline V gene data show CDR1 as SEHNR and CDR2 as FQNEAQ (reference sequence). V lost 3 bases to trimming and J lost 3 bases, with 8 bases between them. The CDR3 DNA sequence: TGTGCCAGCAGCTTGGTCAGGGACACTGAAGCTTTCTTT. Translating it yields CASSLVRDTEAFF.

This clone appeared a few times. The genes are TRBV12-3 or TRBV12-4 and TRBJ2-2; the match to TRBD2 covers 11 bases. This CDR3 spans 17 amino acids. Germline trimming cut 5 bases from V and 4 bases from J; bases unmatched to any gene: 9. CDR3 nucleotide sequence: TGTGCCAGCAGTCCCATTAGCGGGGGGGCCCTCACCGGGGAGCTGTTTTTT. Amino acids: CASSPISGGALTGELFF.

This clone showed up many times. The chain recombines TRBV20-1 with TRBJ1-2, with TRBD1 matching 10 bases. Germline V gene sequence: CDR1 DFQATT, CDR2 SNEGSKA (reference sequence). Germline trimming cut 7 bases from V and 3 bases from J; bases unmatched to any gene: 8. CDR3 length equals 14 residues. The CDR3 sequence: CSVMTGGSYYGYTF. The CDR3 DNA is TGCAGTGTCATGACAGGGGGCTCTTACTATGGCTACACCTTC.

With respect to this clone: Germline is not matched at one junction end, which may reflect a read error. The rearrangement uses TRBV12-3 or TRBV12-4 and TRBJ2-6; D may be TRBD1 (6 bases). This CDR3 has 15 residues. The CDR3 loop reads CASTRGSGGANVPTF. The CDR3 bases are TGTGCCAGCACAAGGGGGTCTGGTGGGGCCAACGTCCCGACTTTC.

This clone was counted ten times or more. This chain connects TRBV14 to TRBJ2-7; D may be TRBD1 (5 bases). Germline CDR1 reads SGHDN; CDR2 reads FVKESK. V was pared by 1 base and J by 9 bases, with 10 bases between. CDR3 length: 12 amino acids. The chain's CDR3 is CASSQGVGRQYF. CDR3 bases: TGTGCCAGCAGCCAAGGGGTGGGGCGGCAGTACTTC.

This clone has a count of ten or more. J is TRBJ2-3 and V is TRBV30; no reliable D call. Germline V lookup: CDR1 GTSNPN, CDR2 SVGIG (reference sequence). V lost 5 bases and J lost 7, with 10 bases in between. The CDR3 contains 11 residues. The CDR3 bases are TGTGCCTGGGAACAGCGAAATACGCAGTATTTT. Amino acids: CAWEQRNTQYF.

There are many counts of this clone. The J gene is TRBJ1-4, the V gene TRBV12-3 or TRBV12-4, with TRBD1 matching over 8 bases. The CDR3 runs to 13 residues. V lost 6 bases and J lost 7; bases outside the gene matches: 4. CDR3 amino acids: CASSQGAFEKLFF. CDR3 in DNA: TGTGCCAGCAGCCAGGGGGCATTTGAAAAACTGTTTTTT.

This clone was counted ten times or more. In DNA, the CDR3 is TGTGCCACCAGTCCTCGGGGCGGAATCACAGATACGCAGTATTTT. It translates to CATSPRGGITDTQYF. The genes are TRBV24-1 and TRBJ2-3; D is tentatively TRBD1 or TRBD2 (5 bases each). The CDR3 totals 15 residues. Germline V gene data show CDR1 as KGHDR and CDR2 as SFDVKD. With 6 bases removed from V and 2 bases from J, the gap between germline ends came to 14 bases.

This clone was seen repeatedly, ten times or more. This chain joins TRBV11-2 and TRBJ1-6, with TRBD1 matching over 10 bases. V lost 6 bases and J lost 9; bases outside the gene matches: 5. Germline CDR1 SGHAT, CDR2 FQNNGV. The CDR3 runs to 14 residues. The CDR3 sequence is CASRGQGLGSPLHF. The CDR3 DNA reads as TGTGCCAGCAGGGGACAGGGGCTGGGTTCACCCCTCCACTTT.

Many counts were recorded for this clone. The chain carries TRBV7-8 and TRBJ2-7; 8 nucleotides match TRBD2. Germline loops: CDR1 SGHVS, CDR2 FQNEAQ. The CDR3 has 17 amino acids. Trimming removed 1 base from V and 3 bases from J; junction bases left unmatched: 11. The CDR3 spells CASSLEEGVAGIYEQYF. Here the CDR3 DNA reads TGTGCCAGCAGCTTAGAAGAGGGGGTAGCGGGGATCTACGAGCAGTACTTC.

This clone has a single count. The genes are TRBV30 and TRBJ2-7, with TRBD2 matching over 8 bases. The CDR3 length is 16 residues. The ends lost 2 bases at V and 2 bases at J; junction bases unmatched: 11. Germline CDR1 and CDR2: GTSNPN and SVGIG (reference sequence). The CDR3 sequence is CAWSRISGSFTYEQYF. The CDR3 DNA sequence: TGTGCCTGGAGTCGAATAAGCGGGAGTTTCACCTACGAGCAGTACTTC.

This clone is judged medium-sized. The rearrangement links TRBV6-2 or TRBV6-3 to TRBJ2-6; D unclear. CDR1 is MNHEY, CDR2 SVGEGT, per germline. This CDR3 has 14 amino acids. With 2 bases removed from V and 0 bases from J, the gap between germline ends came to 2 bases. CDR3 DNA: TGTGCCAGCAGTTACAGCTCTGGGGCCAACGTCCTGACTTTC. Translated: CASSYSSGANVLTF.

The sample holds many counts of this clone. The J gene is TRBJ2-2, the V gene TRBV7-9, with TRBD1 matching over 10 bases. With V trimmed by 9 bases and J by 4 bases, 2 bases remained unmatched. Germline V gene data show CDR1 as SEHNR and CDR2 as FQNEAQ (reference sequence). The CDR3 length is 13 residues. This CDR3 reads CASGTGVTGELFF. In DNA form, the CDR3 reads TGTGCCAGTGGGACAGGGGTCACCGGGGAGCTGTTTTTT.

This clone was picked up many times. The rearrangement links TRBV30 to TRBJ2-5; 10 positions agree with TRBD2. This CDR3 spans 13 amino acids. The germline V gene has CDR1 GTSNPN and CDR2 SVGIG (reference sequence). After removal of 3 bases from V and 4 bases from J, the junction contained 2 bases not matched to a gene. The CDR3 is CAWRLAGSETQYF. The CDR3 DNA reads TGTGCCTGGAGACTAGCGGGATCAGAGACCCAGTACTTC.

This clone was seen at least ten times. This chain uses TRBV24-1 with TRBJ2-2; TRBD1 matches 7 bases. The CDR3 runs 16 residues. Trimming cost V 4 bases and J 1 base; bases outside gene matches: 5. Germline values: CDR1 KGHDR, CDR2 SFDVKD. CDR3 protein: CATSDHWTGNTGELFF. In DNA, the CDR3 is TGTGCCACCAGTGACCACTGGACAGGGAACACCGGGGAGCTGTTTTTT.

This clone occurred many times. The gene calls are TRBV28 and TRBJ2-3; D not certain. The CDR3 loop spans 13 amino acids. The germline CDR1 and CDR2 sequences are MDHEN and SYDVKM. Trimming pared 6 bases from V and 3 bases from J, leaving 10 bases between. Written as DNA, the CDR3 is TGTGCCAGCAGCCCTCCTGAGACAGATACGCAGTATTTT. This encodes CASSPPETDTQYF.

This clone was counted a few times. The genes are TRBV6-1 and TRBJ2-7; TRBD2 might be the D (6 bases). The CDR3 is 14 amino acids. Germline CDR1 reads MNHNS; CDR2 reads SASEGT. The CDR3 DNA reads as TGTGCAGGCCATAACGGGAGCGTCTCCTACGAGCAGTACTTC. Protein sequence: CAGHNGSVSYEQYF.

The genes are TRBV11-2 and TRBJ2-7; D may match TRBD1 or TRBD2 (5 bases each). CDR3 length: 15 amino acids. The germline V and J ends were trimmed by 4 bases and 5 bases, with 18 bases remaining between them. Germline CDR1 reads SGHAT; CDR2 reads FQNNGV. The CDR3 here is CASSSGTLPGDEQYF. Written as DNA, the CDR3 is TGTGCCAGCAGCTCCGGGACCCTCCCCGGGGACGAGCAGTACTTC.

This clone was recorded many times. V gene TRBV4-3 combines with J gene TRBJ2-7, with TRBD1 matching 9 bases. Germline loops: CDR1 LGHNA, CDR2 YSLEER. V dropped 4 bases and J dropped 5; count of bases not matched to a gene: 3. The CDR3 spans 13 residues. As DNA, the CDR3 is TGCGCCAGCAGCCGCCGGACAGGGGACGAGCAGTACTTC. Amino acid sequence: CASSRRTGDEQYF.

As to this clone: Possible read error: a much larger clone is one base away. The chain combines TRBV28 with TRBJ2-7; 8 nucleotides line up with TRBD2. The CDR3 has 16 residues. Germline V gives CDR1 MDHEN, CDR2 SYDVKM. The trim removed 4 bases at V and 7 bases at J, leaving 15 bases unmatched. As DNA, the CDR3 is TGTGCCAGCAGTTCCCCGACTAGCGTGAGGGCAGGGGAGCAGTACTTC. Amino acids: CASSSPTSVRAGEQYF.

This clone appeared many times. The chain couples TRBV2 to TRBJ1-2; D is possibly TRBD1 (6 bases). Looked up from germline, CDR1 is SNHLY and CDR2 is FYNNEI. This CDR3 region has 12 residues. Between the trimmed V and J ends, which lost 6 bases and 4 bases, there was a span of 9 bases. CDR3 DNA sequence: TGTGCCAGCAGGGTGGACAGCTATGGCTACACCTTC. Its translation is CASRVDSYGYTF. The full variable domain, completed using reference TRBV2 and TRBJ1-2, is EPEVTQTPSHQVTQMGQEVILRCVPISNHLYFYWYRQILGQKVEFLVSFYNNEISEKSEIFDDQFSVERPDGSNFTLKIRSTKLEDSAMYFCASRVDSYGYTFGSGTRLTVV.

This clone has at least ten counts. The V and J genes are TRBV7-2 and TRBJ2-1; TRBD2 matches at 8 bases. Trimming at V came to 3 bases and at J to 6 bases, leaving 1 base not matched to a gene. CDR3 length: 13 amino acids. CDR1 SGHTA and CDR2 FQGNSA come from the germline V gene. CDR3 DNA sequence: TGTGCCAGCAGCTTCGGACTAGCCAATGAGCAGTTCTTC. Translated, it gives CASSFGLANEQFF.

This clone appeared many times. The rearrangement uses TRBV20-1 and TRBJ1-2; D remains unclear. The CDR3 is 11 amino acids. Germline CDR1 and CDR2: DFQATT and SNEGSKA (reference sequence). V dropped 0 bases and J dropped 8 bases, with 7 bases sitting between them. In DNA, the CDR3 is TGCAGTGCTAGAGAAAGCTGGGGCTACACCTTC. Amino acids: CSARESWGYTF.

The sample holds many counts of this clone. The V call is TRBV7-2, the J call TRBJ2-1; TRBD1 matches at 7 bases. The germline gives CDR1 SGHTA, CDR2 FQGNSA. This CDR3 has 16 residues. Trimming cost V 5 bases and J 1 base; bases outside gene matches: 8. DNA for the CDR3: TGTGCCAGCAGCCTCCTCTCAGGGGGTTCCTACAATGAGCAGTTCTTC. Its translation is CASSLLSGGSYNEQFF.